The rows below give T cell receptor beta chains drawn from one sample of a study of blood T cells in healthy people across ages. MiXCR, run by TCRdb on the 5' RACE reads, gives a single entry per CDR3 protein. The top ten clones hold over 7% of a sample with around 1,700,000 distinct CDR3 sequences, approximately 28% of them seen once. Material: blood. Receptors originate from a woman in her 30s in good health. Each CDR3 is given with its conserved first and last residue. A D gene is named only where the DNA matches it firmly. Rows give clone size only sometimes, using once, few, many, or a class for an expanded clone.

>NA|TRBD1|TRBJ1-1|TRBV2
CSSRRQGTSAFF
TGTTCCAGCCGGCGACAGGGCACTTCAGCTTTCTTT
>NA|NA|TRBJ2-7|TRBV28
CASSSLEGRKYEQYF
TGTGCCAGCAGTTCCCTCGAGGGCAGAAAATACGAGCAGTACTTC
>NA|TRBD1|TRBJ1-6|TRBV7-8
CANSLARDRNSPLHF
TGTGCCAACAGCTTAGCGCGGGACAGAAATTCACCCCTCCACTTT
>NA|NA|TRBJ1-4|TRBV11-3
CASSCPGYRGMNEKLFF
TGTGCCAGCAGCTGCCCAGGGTATCGAGGAATGAATGAAAAACTGTTTTTT
>many|NA|TRBJ1-2|TRBV6-6
CASSKGQRDGYTF
TGTGCCAGCAGTAAAGGACAGAGGGATGGCTACACCTTC
>NA|NA|TRBJ2-3|TRBV7-9
CASSNVDTQYF
TGTGCCAGCAGCAACGTAGATACGCAGTATTTT
>few|NA|TRBJ2-5|TRBV5-6
CASSLIGRTQYF
TGTGCCAGCAGCTTGATTGGAAGGACCCAGTACTTC
>many|NA|TRBJ2-7|TRBV12-3/TRBV12-4
CASSPVSYEQYF
TGTGCCAGCAGCCCAGTCTCCTACGAGCAGTACTTC
>few|NA|TRBJ1-6|TRBV5-1
CASSAARGDSPLHF
TGCGCCAGCAGCGCGGCCAGAGGGGATTCACCCCTCCACTTT
>NA|TRBD1|TRBJ1-2|TRBV5-1
CASSLDGQGDGYTF
TGCGCCAGCAGCTTGGACGGACAGGGGGACGGCTACACCTTC
>NA|TRBD1|TRBJ2-7|TRBV29-1
CSVSGTGSSEQYF
TGCAGCGTCTCCGGGACAGGGTCCTCCGAGCAGTACTTC
>many|NA|TRBJ2-3|TRBV29-1
CSVGEQDTQYF
TGCAGCGTTGGAGAACAGGATACGCAGTATTTT
>many|NA|TRBJ2-4|TRBV20-1
CSAPSQPGSGKNIQYF
TGCAGTGCTCCCTCTCAGCCGGGATCGGGCAAAAACATTCAGTACTTC
>many|TRBD2|TRBJ2-3|TRBV7-2
CASSLELAVSADTQYF
TGTGCCAGCAGCTTGGAACTAGCGGTCTCTGCAGATACGCAGTATTTT
>NA|NA|TRBJ2-7|TRBV2
CASSEGLAREQYF
TGTGCCAGCAGTGAAGGGCTAGCTCGCGAGCAGTACTTC
>NA|TRBD2|TRBJ2-1|TRBV7-3
CASSWVGGGGDNEQFF
TGTGCCAGCAGCTGGGTAGGCGGGGGGGGCGACAATGAGCAGTTCTTC
>few|NA|TRBJ2-5|TRBV29-1
CSVEVGRRGETQYF
TGCAGCGTTGAGGTAGGGCGGAGAGGAGAGACCCAGTACTTC
>NA|NA|TRBJ1-4|TRBV4-3
CASSQALTATNEKLFF
TGCGCCAGCAGCCAAGCCTTGACCGCAACTAATGAAAAACTGTTTTTT
>NA|TRBD1|TRBJ2-7|TRBV7-2
CASSEAGTGYDEQYF
TGTGCCAGCAGCGAGGCCGGGACAGGGTACGACGAGCAGTACTTC
>NA|NA|TRBJ1-1|TRBV15
CATSRTYEGRAFF
TGTGCCACCAGCAGAACGTACGAGGGGAGGGCTTTCTTT
>NA|NA|TRBJ1-2|TRBV6-1
CASTYIGYGYTF
TGTGCCAGCACTTACATAGGCTATGGCTACACCTTC
>many|NA|TRBJ2-7|TRBV4-1
CASSRLGGGSSYEQYF
TGCGCCAGCAGCCGCCTTGGGGGGGGCTCCTCCTACGAGCAGTACTTC
>NA|TRBD2|TRBJ2-7|TRBV20-1
CSARDPGRAAGGGSYEQYF
TGCAGTGCTAGAGACCCAGGCAGGGCAGCGGGAGGGGGATCCTACGAGCAGTACTTC
>NA|NA|TRBJ2-3|TRBV20-1
CSANGADRTDTQYF
TGCAGTGCCAACGGGGCGGACCGCACAGATACGCAGTATTTT
>NA|NA|TRBJ2-7|TRBV27
CASSSWKADYEQYF
TGTGCCAGCAGTTCCTGGAAAGCCGACTACGAGCAGTACTTC
>NA|NA|TRBJ2-1|TRBV2
CANKSYNEQFF
TGTGCCAACAAATCGTACAATGAGCAGTTCTTC
>NA|NA|TRBJ2-7|TRBV20-1
CSARSSATGFSEQYF
TGCAGTGCTAGATCTTCCGCGACAGGCTTCTCCGAGCAGTACTTC
>many|NA|TRBJ2-7|TRBV7-2
CASSLGIYSREQYF
TGTGCCAGCAGCTTAGGTATCTACTCCAGGGAGCAGTACTTC
>once|NA|TRBJ2-4|TRBV13
CASSESTSTSQNIQYF
TGTGCCAGCAGCGAATCTACTAGCACGTCCCAAAACATTCAGTACTTC
>many|NA|TRBJ2-3|TRBV7-2
CASSPLTGADTQYF
TGTGCCAGCAGCCCACTCACCGGGGCCGATACGCAGTATTTT
>few|NA|TRBJ2-1|TRBV11-2
CASSLADTRNEQFF
TGTGCCAGCAGCTTAGCGGACACGAGGAATGAGCAGTTCTTC
>NA|TRBD1|TRBJ1-1|TRBV19
CASSARQGWTEAFF
TGTGCCAGTAGTGCCCGACAGGGCTGGACTGAAGCTTTCTTT
>NA|TRBD2|TRBJ2-7|TRBV10-3
CAISDPGGSAYEQYF
TGTGCCATCAGTGACCCGGGAGGATCCGCCTACGAGCAGTACTTC
>NA|NA|TRBJ1-3|TRBV20-1
CSASGSDSGNTIYF
TGCAGTGCTAGCGGATCAGACTCTGGAAACACCATATATTTT
>many|NA|TRBJ2-7|TRBV7-8
CASSLGTTDYEQYF
TGTGCCAGCAGCCTAGGGACAACGGACTACGAGCAGTACTTC
>many|NA|TRBJ2-7|TRBV9
CASSAGKAYEQYF
TGTGCCAGCAGCGCGGGCAAAGCCTACGAGCAGTACTTC
>NA|NA|TRBJ2-1|TRBV7-9
CASSLDILETQFF
TGTGCCAGCAGCCTCGACATTCTTGAGACCCAGTTCTTC
>many|NA|TRBJ1-2|TRBV20-1
CSARFRDGLYGYTF
TGCAGTGCTAGATTTCGGGACGGTCTCTATGGCTACACCTTC
>NA|NA|TRBJ1-2|TRBV2
CANSEVPGGYGYTF
TGTGCCAACAGTGAAGTTCCGGGGGGGTATGGCTACACCTTC
>NA|TRBD1|TRBJ1-1|TRBV27
CASRIGQGAQAFF
TGTGCCAGCAGGATCGGACAGGGGGCGCAAGCTTTCTTT
>NA|NA|TRBJ1-2|TRBV5-1
CASSQRGDTGYTF
TGCGCCAGCAGCCAGAGGGGAGATACTGGCTACACCTTC
>NA|TRBD2|TRBJ2-1|TRBV7-9
CASSLGSGLAGADEQFF
TGTGCCAGCAGCTTAGGATCAGGACTAGCGGGAGCTGATGAGCAGTTCTTC
>few|TRBD1|TRBJ2-2|TRBV12-3/TRBV12-4
CASSLTGGRAGELFF
TGTGCCAGCAGTCTGACAGGGGGCAGAGCCGGGGAGCTGTTTTTT
>NA|NA|TRBJ2-1|TRBV12-3/TRBV12-4
CANSSVNEQFF
TGTGCCAACAGTTCTGTGAATGAGCAGTTCTTC
>NA|NA|TRBJ1-1|TRBV3-1
CASSQELGMNTEAFF
TGTGCCAGCAGCCAAGAGCTTGGGATGAACACTGAAGCTTTCTTT
>few|NA|TRBJ1-1|TRBV12-3/TRBV12-4
CASTGGNRPHTEAFF
TGTGCCAGCACCGGCGGGAACAGGCCCCACACTGAAGCTTTCTTT
>NA|TRBD2|TRBJ2-5|TRBV5-1
CASSLGTNDATQYF
TGCGCCAGCAGCCTCGGGACTAATGACGCGACCCAGTACTTC
>NA|NA|TRBJ1-5|TRBV5-5
CASSPYDDQPQHF
TGTGCCAGCAGCCCCTATGACGATCAGCCCCAGCATTTT
>NA|TRBD1|TRBJ2-7|TRBV5-1
CASSLRTGFIYGQYF
TGCGCCAGCAGCCTAAGGACAGGGTTCATCTACGGGCAGTACTTC
>NA|NA|TRBJ2-7|TRBV5-1
CASSTGQTPNYEQYF
TGCGCCAGCAGCACCGGACAGACTCCTAACTACGAGCAGTACTTC
>NA|NA|TRBJ1-6|TRBV5-5
CASSYRGWENSPLHF
TGTGCCAGCAGCTATCGGGGTTGGGAGAATTCACCCCTCCACTTT
>NA|NA|TRBJ1-6|TRBV20-1
CSARDLNSPLHF
TGCAGTGCTAGAGACCTAAATTCACCCCTCCACTTT